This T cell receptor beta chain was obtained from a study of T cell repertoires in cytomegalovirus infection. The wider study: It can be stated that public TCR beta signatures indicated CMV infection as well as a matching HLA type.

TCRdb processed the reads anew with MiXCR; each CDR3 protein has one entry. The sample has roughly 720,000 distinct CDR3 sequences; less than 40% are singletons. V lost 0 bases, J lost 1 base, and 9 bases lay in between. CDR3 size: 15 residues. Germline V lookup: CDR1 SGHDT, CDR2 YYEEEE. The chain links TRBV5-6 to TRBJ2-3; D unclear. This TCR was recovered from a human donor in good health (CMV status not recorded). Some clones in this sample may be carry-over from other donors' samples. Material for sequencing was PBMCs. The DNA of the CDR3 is TGTGCCAGCAGCTTGGACGGCCTCGGCACAGATACGCAGTATTTT. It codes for CASSLDGLGTDTQYF.